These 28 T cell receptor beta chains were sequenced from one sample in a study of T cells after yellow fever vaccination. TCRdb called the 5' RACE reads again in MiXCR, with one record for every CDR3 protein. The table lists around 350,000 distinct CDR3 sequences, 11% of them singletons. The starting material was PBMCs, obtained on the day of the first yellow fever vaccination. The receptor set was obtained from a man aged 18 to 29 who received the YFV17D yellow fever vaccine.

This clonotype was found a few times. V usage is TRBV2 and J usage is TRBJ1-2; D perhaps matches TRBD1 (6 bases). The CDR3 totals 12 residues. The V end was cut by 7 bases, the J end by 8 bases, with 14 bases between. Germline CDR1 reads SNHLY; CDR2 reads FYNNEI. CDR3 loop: CASTSTGQGYTF. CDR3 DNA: TGTGCCAGCACATCGACGGGACAAGGCTACACCTTC.

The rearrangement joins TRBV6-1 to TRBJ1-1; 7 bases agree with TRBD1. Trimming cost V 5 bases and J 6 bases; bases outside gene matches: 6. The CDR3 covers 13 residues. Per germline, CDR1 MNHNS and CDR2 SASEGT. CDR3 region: CASSRDSWAEAFF. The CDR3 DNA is TGTGCCAGCAGTAGGGACAGCTGGGCTGAAGCTTTCTTT.

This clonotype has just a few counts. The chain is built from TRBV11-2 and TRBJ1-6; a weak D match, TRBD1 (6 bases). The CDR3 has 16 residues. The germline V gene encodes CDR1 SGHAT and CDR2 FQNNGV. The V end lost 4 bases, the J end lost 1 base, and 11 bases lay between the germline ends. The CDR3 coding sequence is TGTGCCAGCAGCTCTCAACAGGGATCCTATAATTCACCCCTCCACTTT. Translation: CASSSQQGSYNSPLHF.

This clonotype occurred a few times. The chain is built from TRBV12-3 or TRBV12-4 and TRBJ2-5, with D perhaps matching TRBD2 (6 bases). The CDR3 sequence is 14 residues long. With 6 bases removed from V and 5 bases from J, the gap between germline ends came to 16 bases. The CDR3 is CASSPLTSLETQYF. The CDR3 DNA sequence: TGTGCCAGCAGCCCCTTGACTAGTCTCGAGACCCAGTACTTC.

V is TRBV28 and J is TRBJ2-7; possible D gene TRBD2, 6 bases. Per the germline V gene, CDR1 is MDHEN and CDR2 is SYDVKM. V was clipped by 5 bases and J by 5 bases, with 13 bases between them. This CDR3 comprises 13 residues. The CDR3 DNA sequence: TGTGCCAGCAGTCAGGTGGGAGGACACGAGCAGTACGTC. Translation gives CASSQVGGHEQYV.

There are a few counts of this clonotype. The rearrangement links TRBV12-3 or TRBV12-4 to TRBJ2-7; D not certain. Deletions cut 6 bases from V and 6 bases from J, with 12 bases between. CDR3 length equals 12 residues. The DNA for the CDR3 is TGTGCCAGCAGGGGGAATTCGGGCGAGCAGTACTTC. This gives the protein CASRGNSGEQYF.

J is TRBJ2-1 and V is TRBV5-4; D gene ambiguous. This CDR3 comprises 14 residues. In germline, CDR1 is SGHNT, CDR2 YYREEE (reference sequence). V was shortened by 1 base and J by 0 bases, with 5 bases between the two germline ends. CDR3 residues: CASSLWNSYNEQFF. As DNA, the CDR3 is TGTGCCAGCAGCTTGTGGAACTCCTACAATGAGCAGTTCTTC.

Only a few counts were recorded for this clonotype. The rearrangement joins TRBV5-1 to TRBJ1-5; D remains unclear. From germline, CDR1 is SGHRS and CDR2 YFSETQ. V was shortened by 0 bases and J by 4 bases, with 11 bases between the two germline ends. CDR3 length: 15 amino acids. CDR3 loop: CASSLGRVINQPQHF. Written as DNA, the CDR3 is TGCGCCAGCAGCTTGGGACGGGTCATAAATCAGCCCCAGCATTTT.

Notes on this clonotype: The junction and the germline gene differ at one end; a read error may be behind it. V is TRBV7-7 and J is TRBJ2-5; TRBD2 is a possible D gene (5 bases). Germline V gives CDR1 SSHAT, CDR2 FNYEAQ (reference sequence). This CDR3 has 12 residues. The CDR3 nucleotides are TGTGCTAGCAGCCAGCCTGCGGGGACCCAGTACTTC. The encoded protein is CASSQPAGTQYF. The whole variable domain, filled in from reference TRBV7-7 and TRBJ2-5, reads GAGVSQSPRYKVTKRGQDVTLRCDPISSHATLYWYQQALGQGPEFLTYFNYEAQPDKSGLPSDRFSAERPEGSISTLTIQRTEQRDSAMYRCASSQPAGTQYFGPGTRLLVL.

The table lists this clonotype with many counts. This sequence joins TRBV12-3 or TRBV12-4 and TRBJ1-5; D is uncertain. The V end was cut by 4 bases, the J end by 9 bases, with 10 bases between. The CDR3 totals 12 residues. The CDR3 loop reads CASSSSEGPQHF. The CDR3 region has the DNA TGTGCCAGCAGTTCCTCGGAGGGGCCCCAGCATTTT.

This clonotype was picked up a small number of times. The CDR3 spells CSARDLFASGGIYEQYF. The CDR3 DNA is TGCAGTGCTAGAGATCTCTTTGCTAGCGGGGGAATCTACGAGCAGTACTTC. The chain links TRBV20-1 to TRBJ2-7; 10 bases map to TRBD2. J lost 3 bases, V lost 0 bases, and 11 bases had no gene match. CDR1 and CDR2 (germline): DFQATT, SNEGSKA (reference sequence). The CDR3 is made up of 17 amino acids.

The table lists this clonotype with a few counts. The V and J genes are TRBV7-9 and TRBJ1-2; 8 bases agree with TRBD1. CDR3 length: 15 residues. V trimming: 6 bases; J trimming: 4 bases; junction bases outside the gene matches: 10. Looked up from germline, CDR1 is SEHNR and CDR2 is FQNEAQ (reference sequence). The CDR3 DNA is TGTGCCAGCAGACCCGGACAGGGAGAATCCTATGGCTACACCTTC. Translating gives CASRPGQGESYGYTF.

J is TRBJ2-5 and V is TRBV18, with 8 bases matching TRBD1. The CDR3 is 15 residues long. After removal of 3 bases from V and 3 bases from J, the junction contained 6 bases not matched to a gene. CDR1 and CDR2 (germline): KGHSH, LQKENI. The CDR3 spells CASSPPRGREETQYF. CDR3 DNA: TGTGCCAGCTCACCGCCCAGGGGGCGCGAAGAGACCCAGTACTTC.

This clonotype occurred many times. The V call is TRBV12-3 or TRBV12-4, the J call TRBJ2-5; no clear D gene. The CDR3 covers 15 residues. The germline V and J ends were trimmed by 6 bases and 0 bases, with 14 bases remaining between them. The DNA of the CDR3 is TGTGCCAGCAGCCCTGGCCCAGCGTACCAAGAGACCCAGTACTTC. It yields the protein CASSPGPAYQETQYF.

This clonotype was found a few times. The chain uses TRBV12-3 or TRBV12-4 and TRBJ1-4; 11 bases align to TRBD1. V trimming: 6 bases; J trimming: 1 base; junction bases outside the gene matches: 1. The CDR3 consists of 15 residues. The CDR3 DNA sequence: TGTGCCAGCAGGGGACAGGGGGTAACTAATGAAAAACTGTTTTTT. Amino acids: CASRGQGVTNEKLFF.

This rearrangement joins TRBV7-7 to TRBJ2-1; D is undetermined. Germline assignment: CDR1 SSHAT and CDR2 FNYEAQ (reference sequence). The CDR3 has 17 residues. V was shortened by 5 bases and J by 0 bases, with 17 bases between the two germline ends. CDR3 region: CASSPGLGGSSYNEQFF. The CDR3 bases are TGTGCCAGCAGCCCAGGATTGGGCGGAAGCTCCTACAATGAGCAGTTCTTC.

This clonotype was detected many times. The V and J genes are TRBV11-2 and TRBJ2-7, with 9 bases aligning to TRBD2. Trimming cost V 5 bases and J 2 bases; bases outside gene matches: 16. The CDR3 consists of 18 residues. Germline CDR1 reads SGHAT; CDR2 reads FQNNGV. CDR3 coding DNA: TGTGCCAGCAGCCCCCAGGGTTTGGGCGGGGGGGCCCCCTACGAGCAGTACTTC. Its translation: CASSPQGLGGGAPYEQYF. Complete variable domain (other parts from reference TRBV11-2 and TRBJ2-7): EAGVAQSPRYKIIEKRQSVAFWCNPISGHATLYWYQQILGQGPKLLIQFQNNGVVDDSQLPKDRFSAERLKGVDSTLKIQPAKLEDSAVYLCASSPQGLGGGAPYEQYFGPGTRLTVT.

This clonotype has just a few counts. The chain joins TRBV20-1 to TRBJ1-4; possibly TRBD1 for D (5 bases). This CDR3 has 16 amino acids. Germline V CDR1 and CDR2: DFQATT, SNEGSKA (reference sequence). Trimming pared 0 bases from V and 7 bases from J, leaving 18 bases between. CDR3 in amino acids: CSARDGAGASREKLFF. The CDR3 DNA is TGCAGTGCTAGAGATGGAGCCGGGGCATCGCGTGAAAAACTGTTTTTT.

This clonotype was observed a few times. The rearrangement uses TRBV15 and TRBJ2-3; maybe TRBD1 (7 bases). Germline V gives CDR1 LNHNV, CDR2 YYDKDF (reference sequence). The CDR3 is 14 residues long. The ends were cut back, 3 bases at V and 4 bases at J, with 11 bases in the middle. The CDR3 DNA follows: TGTGCCACCAGCAGCGACAGGGAGGCAGATACGCAGTATTTT. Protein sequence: CATSSDREADTQYF.

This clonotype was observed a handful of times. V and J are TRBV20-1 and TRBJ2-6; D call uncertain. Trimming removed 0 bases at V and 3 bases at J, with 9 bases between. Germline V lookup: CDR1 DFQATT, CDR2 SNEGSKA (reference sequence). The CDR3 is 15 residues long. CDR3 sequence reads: CSARESGFGANVLTF. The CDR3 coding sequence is TGCAGTGCTAGAGAGTCTGGCTTTGGGGCCAACGTCCTGACTTTC.

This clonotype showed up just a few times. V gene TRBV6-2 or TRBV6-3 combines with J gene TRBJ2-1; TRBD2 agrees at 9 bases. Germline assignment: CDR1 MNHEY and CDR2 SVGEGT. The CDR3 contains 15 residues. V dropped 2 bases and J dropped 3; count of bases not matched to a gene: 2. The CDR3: CASSYGGGDYNEQFF. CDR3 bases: TGTGCCAGCAGTTACGGCGGGGGGGACTACAATGAGCAGTTCTTC.

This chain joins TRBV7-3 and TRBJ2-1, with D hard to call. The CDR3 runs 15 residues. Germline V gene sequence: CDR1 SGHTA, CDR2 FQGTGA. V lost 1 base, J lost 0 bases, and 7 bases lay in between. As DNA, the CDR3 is TGTGCCAGCAGCTTAAGGGCGAGCTCCTACAATGAGCAGTTCTTC. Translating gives CASSLRASSYNEQFF.

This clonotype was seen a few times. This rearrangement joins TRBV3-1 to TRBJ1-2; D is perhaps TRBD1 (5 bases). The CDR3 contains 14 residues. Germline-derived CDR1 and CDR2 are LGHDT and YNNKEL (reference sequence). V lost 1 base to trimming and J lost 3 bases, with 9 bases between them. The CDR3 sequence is CASSQAVTDYGYTF. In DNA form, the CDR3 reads TGTGCCAGCAGCCAAGCCGTGACAGACTATGGCTACACCTTC.

The CDR3: CSARDGLGTQYF. CDR3 bases: TGCAGTGCTAGAGATGGTCTGGGGACCCAGTACTTC. V usage is TRBV20-1 and J usage is TRBJ2-5; the D is unclear. CDR1 and CDR2 (germline): DFQATT, SNEGSKA (reference sequence). Trimming cost V 0 bases and J 7 bases, with 9 bases left between them. This CDR3 spans 12 amino acids.

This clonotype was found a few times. The CDR3 spells CASSTRGQQPQHF. The CDR3 nucleotides are TGTGCCAGCAGCACAAGAGGACAACAGCCCCAGCATTTT. The rearrangement uses TRBV7-2 and TRBJ1-5; possible D gene TRBD1, 5 bases. Germline V gene lookup returns CDR1 SGHTA and CDR2 FQGNSA. This CDR3 has 13 residues. V lost 5 bases to trimming and J lost 7 bases, with 12 bases between them.

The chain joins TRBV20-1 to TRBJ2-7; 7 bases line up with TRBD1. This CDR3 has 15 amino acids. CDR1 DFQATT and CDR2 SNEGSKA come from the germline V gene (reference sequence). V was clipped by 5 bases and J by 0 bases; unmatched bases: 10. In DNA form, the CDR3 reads TGCAGTGCTCAAACCTCGGGACAGAGCTCCTACGAGCAGTACTTC. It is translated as CSAQTSGQSSYEQYF.

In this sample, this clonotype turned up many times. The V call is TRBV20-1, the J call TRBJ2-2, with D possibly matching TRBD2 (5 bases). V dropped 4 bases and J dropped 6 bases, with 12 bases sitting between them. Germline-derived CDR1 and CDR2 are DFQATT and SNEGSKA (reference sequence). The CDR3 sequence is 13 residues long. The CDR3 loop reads CSATGLLAGELFF. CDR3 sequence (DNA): TGCAGTGCTACCGGACTCCTGGCCGGGGAGCTGTTTTTT.

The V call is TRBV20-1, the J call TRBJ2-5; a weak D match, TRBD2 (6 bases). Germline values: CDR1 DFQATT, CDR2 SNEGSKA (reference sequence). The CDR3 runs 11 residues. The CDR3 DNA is TGCAGGGGAGGTCTCCAAGAGACCCAGTACTTC. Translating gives CRGGLQETQYF.